What follows is one T cell receptor beta chain and its context. These data come from a study of regulatory T cells in long-lasting Graves disease. Study as a whole: Antithyroid drugs had been taken under 3 months by newly diagnosed Graves' patients.

Looked up from germline, CDR1 is SGDLS and CDR2 is YYNGEE. The CDR3 length is 15 residues. V lost 6 bases to trimming and J lost 4 bases; unmatched junction nucleotides: 5. Indicated time point: newly diagnosed GD, antithyroid drugs for less than 3 months. After RNA was extracted from PBMCs, the TCR library was made from it. Relying on iRepertoire HTBI primers and Arm-PCR of CDR3 regions, the team built TCR beta libraries. TCRdb reprocessed the multiplex PCR reads via MiXCR and lists one record per CDR3 protein. The sample has 450,000 to 700,000 distinct CDR3 sequences, approximately 13% seen once. The sample was also linked to a second study, of T cells in Graves' hyperthyroidism and ophthalmopathy.

This specimen consisted of peripheral blood mononuclear cells (PBMCs), obtained at new diagnosis, from a patient treated with antithyroid drugs. The genes are TRBV9 and TRBJ2-2, with 11 positions matching TRBD1. This TCR was recovered from a man aged 30-40 years with Graves disease. As DNA, the CDR3 is TGTGCCAGCACCGGGACAGGGGGGAGCACCGGGGAGCTGTTTTTT. It specifies CASTGTGGSTGELFF.